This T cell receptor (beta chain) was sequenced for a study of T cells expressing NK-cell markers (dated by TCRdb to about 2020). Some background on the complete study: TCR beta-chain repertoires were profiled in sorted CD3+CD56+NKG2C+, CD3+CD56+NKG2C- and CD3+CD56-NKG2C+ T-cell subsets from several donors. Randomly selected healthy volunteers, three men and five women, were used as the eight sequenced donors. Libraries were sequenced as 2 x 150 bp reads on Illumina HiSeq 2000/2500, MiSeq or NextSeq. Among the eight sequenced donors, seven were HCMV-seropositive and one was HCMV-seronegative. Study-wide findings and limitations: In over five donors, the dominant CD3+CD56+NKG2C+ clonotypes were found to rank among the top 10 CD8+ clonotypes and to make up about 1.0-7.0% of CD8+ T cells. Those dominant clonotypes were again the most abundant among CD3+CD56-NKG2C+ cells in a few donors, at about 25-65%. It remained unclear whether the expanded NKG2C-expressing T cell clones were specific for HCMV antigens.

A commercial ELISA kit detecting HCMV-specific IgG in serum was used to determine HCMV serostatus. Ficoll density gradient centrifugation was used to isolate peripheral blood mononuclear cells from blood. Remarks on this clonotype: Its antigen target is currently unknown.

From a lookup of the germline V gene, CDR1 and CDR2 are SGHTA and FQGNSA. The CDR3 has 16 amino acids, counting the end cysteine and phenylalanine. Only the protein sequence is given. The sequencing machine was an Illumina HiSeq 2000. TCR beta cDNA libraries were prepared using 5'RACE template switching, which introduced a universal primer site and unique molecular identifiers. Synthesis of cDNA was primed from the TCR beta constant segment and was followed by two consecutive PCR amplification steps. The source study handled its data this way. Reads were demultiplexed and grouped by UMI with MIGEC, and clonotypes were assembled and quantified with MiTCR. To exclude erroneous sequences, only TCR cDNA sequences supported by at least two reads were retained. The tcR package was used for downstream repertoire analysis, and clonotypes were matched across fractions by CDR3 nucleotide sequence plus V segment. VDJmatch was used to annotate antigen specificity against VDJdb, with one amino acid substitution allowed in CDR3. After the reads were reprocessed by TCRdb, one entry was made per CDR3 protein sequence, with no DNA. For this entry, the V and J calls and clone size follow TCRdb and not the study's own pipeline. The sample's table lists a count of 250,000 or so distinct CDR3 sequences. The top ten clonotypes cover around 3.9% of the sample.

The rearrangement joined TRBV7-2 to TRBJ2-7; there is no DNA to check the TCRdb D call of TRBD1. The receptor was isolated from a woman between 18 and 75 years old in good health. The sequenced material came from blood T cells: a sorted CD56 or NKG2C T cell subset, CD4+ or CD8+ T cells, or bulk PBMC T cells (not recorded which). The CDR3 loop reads CASSPWTGTRAYEQYF.